This record looks at one T cell receptor beta chain sequence and its context. There are 14 residues in the CDR3. CDR1 and CDR2 from the germline V gene are SGDLS and YYNGEE. V lost 6 bases and J 2 bases, leaving 13 bases between the germline ends. Here immunoSEQ multiplex PCR was the method, and the copy in TCRdb shows in-frame clones only, minus some. The table lists 1,500,000 or so clones, about 98.5% of them singletons, with approximately 0.38% in the top ten. The entry originates in a study of shared clonotypes between healthy human individuals. The J gene is TRBJ2-3, the V gene TRBV9; tentative D call: TRBD2 (5 bases). The receptor comes from a young man in good health. The sample taken for sequencing was naive CD4+ T cells sorted from blood. The subset was: CD45RA+ positively selected. The CDR3 sequence: CASKRSPHTDTQYF. The CDR3 DNA follows: TGTGCCAGCAAGCGGAGTCCCCACACAGATACGCAGTATTTT.